This T cell receptor (beta chain) was identified in a study of blood T cell repertoires in COVID-19. Repertoires were generated with immunoSEQ multiplex PCR, while TCRdb's copy carries only in-frame clones and drops some. This sample has more than 90,000 clones; 77% occur once, and the top ten carry about 10%. Germline CDR1 is MNHEY and CDR2 is SMNVEV (reference sequence). V gave up 3 bases and J gave up 15 bases; unmatched junction bases: 19. The CDR3 runs to 17 residues. This clone was seen just once. V and J are TRBV27 and TRBJ2-1; 11 positions agree with TRBD2. This TCR came from a woman over 75 with acute or convalescent COVID-19. Sample: peripheral blood. CDR3 loop: CASSFYDSSGGSRRPFF. In DNA, the CDR3 is TGTGCCAGCAGTTTTTACGATTCTAGCGGGGGGTCGAGGCGTCCGTTCTTC.